The TCR beta chain described here comes from a study of shared clonotypes between healthy human individuals. Measured with immunoSEQ multiplex PCR; TCRdb has only the in-frame clones, and not every one. Among some 300,000 clones listed, less than 85% were seen once. Germline V CDR1 and CDR2: SGHNT, YENEEA. This CDR3 contains 13 residues. Trimming removed 1 base at V and 1 base at J, with 5 bases between. This receptor was taken from a man aged 30-40 years in good health. This rearrangement joins TRBV11-3 to TRBJ2-7; D call uncertain. Material for sequencing was memory CD4+ T cells sorted from blood. The subset is: CD45RA-negative fraction. CDR3 region: CASSLGASYEQYF. The CDR3 DNA sequence: TGTGCCAGCAGCTTAGGTGCTTCCTACGAGCAGTACTTC.